This T cell receptor beta chain was captured in a study of T cells in Graves' hyperthyroidism and ophthalmopathy. This clonotype was recorded many times. Amplification of TCR beta CDR3 regions was performed using RNA transcripts as template. Researchers ran a first-round RT-PCR on the TCR CDR3 using the HTBI primer set. TCRdb fed the multiplex PCR reads into MiXCR, producing one record per CDR3 protein. The table lists around 760,000 distinct CDR3 sequences, 35% of them singletons, with around a third in the top ten. Germline V CDR1 and CDR2: DFQATT, SNEGSKA (reference sequence). The CDR3 has 15 amino acids. V was clipped by 3 bases and J by 0 bases, with 14 bases between them. When ophthalmopathy did not progress within 18 months, Graves' hyperthyroidism was considered stable.

The receptor comes from a woman in her thirties or forties with Graves' hyperthyroidism. Sequencing was done on a sample of blood. J is TRBJ1-1 and V is TRBV20-1; D not resolved. The CDR3 sequence is CSASSGLSMNTEAFF. The CDR3 DNA follows: TGCAGTGCTAGTTCGGGCCTTTCAATGAACACTGAAGCTTTCTTT.